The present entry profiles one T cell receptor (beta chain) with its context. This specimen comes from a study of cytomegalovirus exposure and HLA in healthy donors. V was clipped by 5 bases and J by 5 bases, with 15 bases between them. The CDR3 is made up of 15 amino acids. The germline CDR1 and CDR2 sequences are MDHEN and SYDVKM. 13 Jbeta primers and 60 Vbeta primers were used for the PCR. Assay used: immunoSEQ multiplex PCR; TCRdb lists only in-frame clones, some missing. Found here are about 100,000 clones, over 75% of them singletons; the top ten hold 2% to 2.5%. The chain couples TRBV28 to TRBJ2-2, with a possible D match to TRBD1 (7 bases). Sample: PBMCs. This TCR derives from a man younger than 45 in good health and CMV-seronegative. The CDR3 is CASSGGDRSTGELFF. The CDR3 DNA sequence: TGTGCCAGCAGTGGAGGGGACAGAAGTACCGGGGAGCTGTTTTTT.